The rows below give T cell receptor beta chains drawn from one sample of a study of T cell responses to AZD1222 COVID-19 vaccine. Generated by immunoSEQ multiplex PCR, the TCRdb table keeps only in-frame clones and is missing some. The repertoire holds 200,000 to 250,000 clones, with approximately 94% as singletons. Material: peripheral blood, obtained on day 0 of MenACWY control vaccination. The receptors stem from an adult in good health. CDR3s include the opening cysteine and the closing phenylalanine or tryptophan. A D gene is named only where the DNA matches it firmly. Not all rows give a size; the values are once, few, many and, for expanded clones, a class.

j_call | clone_size | d_call | v_call | cdr3_nt | cdr3_aa
TRBJ1-2 | . | . | TRBV18 | TGTGCCAGCTCACCACCGTCTCTTGGGCCGGGGAACTATGGCTACACCTTC | CASSPPSLGPGNYGYTF
TRBJ2-7 | . | TRBD2 | TRBV2 | TGTGCCAGCAGTGAACGGGGGGATGGGTACGAGCAGTACTTC | CASSERGDGYEQYF
TRBJ2-3 | . | TRBD1 | TRBV2 | TGTGCCAGCAGTGATCCGGGACAGTACCCAGATACGCAGTATTTT | CASSDPGQYPDTQYF
TRBJ2-1 | . | . | TRBV7-9 | TGTGCCAGCAGCTTGACCCCTGTGAATCTCTACAATGAGCAGTTCTTC | CASSLTPVNLYNEQFF
TRBJ1-3 | . | . | TRBV12-5 | TGTGCTAGTGGACAGGATGCTGGAAACACCATATATTTT | CASGQDAGNTIYF
TRBJ2-3 | . | . | TRBV27 | TGTGCCAGCAGACCGAGCGGAGATACGCAGTATTTT | CASRPSGDTQYF
TRBJ1-1 | . | TRBD1 | TRBV30 | TGTGCCTGGATCAACAGGGGCCATCCCCTTTTGAACACTGAAGCTTTCTTT | CAWINRGHPLLNTEAFF
TRBJ1-6 | . | . | TRBV19 | TGTGCCAGTAGTTCCCAGTTAGGGGTCGGATCACCCCTCCACTTT | CASSSQLGVGSPLHF
TRBJ1-1 | . | TRBD1 | TRBV25-1 | TGTGCCAGCAGTAAACCAGGGGGTGTTGAAGCTTTCTTT | CASSKPGGVEAFF
TRBJ1-5 | . | . | TRBV24-1 | TGTGCCACCAGTGATGCTACTAATAGCAATCAGCCCCAGCATTTT | CATSDATNSNQPQHF
TRBJ1-4 | . | TRBD1 | TRBV28 | TGTGCCAGCAGTGGGACAGATCGTAATGAAAAACTGTTTTTT | CASSGTDRNEKLFF
TRBJ1-1 | . | . | TRBV19 | TGTGCCAGTAGTATAGAGGCCGGAGTGGGGAACACTGAAGCTTTCTTT | CASSIEAGVGNTEAFF
TRBJ2-6 | . | . | TRBV19 | TGTGCCAGTAGTATATGGGCAGAACCGAGGGGAGCCAACGTCCTGACTTTC | CASSIWAEPRGANVLTF
TRBJ1-1 | few | . | TRBV19 | TGTGCCAGTAGAGACAGCAGCATGAACACTGAAGCTTTCTTT | CASRDSSMNTEAFF
TRBJ2-3 | . | TRBD2 | TRBV27 | TGTGCCAGCAGTTTACAGCGGGGGGGCCCCGATACGCAGTATTTT | CASSLQRGGPDTQYF
TRBJ1-3 | . | . | TRBV5-6 | TGTGCCAGCAGCTTGCGCGGGGGGCGACTTGGAAACACCATATATTTT | CASSLRGGRLGNTIYF
TRBJ1-1 | . | . | TRBV6-1 | TGTGCCAGCAGTGGGGGACCTGAAGCTTTCTTT | CASSGGPEAFF
TRBJ1-2 | . | . | TRBV4-1 | TGCGCCAGCAGCCAGCGGGACAACTATGGCTACACCTTC | CASSQRDNYGYTF
TRBJ1-1 | . | . | TRBV5-1 | TGCGCCAGCAGCCAAACCGGGACCCGGAGGGCCACTGAAGCTTTCTTT | CASSQTGTRRATEAFF
TRBJ1-2 | . | . | TRBV5-4 | TGTGCCAGCAGCTTGGGTACCTATGGCTACACCTTC | CASSLGTYGYTF
TRBJ1-2 | once | . | TRBV3-1/TRBV3-2 | TGTGCCAGCAGCCAAGACGGGCAGGGGAGGGCTGGCTACACCTTC | CASSQDGQGRAGYTF
TRBJ1-1 | . | TRBD1 | TRBV5-4 | TGTGCCAGCAGCTTGGGGGGGACAGGGACGAACACTGAAGCTTTCTTT | CASSLGGTGTNTEAFF
TRBJ2-7 | . | . | TRBV7-2 | TGTGCCAGCAGCCCCAGGGGAGGGAGCTGGTACGAGCAGTACTTC | CASSPRGGSWYEQYF
TRBJ1-1 | once | . | TRBV13 | TGTGCCAGCAGCCGTGGGTTGAACACTGAAGCTTTCTTT | CASSRGLNTEAFF
TRBJ1-2 | . | TRBD1 | TRBV25-1 | TGTGCCAGCAGTGAGGGCCTGACAGGGGGTAGTGGCTACACCTTC | CASSEGLTGGSGYTF
TRBJ1-4 | . | TRBD1 | TRBV7-9 | TGTGCCAGCAGCTTTAGACAGGGGTTTAATGAAAAACTGTTTTTT | CASSFRQGFNEKLFF
TRBJ2-1 | once | . | TRBV7-3 | TGTGCCAGCAGCAACGGGACCTACAATGAGCAGTTCTTC | CASSNGTYNEQFF
TRBJ1-4 | . | . | TRBV18 | TGTGCCAGCTCACGTAATGGGCCTCCAACTAATGAAAAACTGTTTTTT | CASSRNGPPTNEKLFF
TRBJ2-7 | . | . | TRBV28 | TGTGCCAGCACTCGGGGGCCCAGCACCCCATCCTACGAGCAGTACTTC | CASTRGPSTPSYEQYF
TRBJ2-2 | . | . | TRBV10-1 | TGCGCGACCGGTACACCGAACACCGGGGAGCTGTTTTTT | CATGTPNTGELFF
TRBJ1-5 | . | . | TRBV5-6 | TGTGCCAGCACCGACAGACAGCTCAATCAGCCCCAGCATTTT | CASTDRQLNQPQHF
TRBJ1-1 | once | . | TRBV28 | TGTGCCAGCAGTTTATACCGGAGGGGATACACTGAAGCTTTCTTT | CASSLYRRGYTEAFF
TRBJ1-1 | . | TRBD1 | TRBV7-2 | TGTGCCAGCAGCGGACAGGGGGCGAACACTGAAGCTTTCTTT | CASSGQGANTEAFF
TRBJ1-1 | . | . | TRBV2 | TGTGCCAGCAGTGACCGGAACACTGAAGCTTTCTTT | CASSDRNTEAFF
TRBJ1-6 | . | . | TRBV4-2 | TGTGCCAGCAGCCAAGAAGCGGTTTCCTCTATTGGTTCACCCCTCCACTTT | CASSQEAVSSIGSPLHF
TRBJ2-3 | . | TRBD2 | TRBV9 | TGTGCCAGCAGCGACCGGACTAGCAGGGGAGTCGCAGATACGCAGTATTTT | CASSDRTSRGVADTQYF
TRBJ1-3 | . | TRBD1 | TRBV7-8 | TGTGCCAGCAGTAACAGGGGATTGCTGGGAGACACCATATATTTT | CASSNRGLLGDTIYF
TRBJ1-1 | . | . | TRBV5-5 | TGTGCCAGCAGGCCCGCAGGGAACACTGAAGCTTTCTTT | CASRPAGNTEAFF
TRBJ1-3 | . | . | TRBV19 | TGTGCCAGTAGTATAAGTCGGAGAGGCCGCTCTGGAAACACCATATATTTT | CASSISRRGRSGNTIYF
TRBJ1-3 | . | . | TRBV2 | TGTGCCAGCAGCTTCCCCGGCACCATATATTTT | CASSFPGTIYF
TRBJ1-1 | . | . | TRBV5-5 | TGTGCCAGCAGCTCACGGAACACTGAAGCTTTCTTT | CASSSRNTEAFF
TRBJ1-1 | . | . | TRBV6-5 | TGTGCCAGCAGAGACGGACAAGGCGAAGCTTTCTTT | CASRDGQGEAFF
TRBJ2-3 | . | . | TRBV5-1 | TGCGCCAGCAGCCCGAATGCGGGTCGCACAGATACGCAGTATTTT | CASSPNAGRTDTQYF
TRBJ1-4 | . | . | TRBV28 | TGTGCCAGCAGTTTAGTCAGCTCCCCAACTAATGAAAAACTGTTTTTT | CASSLVSSPTNEKLFF
TRBJ2-1 | few | . | TRBV5-6 | TGTGCCAGCAGCCCAGGCCCAGGGAACAATGAGCAGTTCTTC | CASSPGPGNNEQFF
TRBJ1-5 | . | . | TRBV6-5 | TGTGCCAGCAGTTACTCGGGGGTGGGCAATCAGCCCCAGCATTTT | CASSYSGVGNQPQHF
TRBJ1-2 | . | . | TRBV6-5 | TGTGCCAGCAGCCTACACTGGGGGGGTTTCTATGGCTACACCTTC | CASSLHWGGFYGYTF
TRBJ1-5 | . | . | TRBV25-1 | TGTGCCAGCAGGGGGTTCGGGGATAGCAATCAGCCCCAGCATTTT | CASRGFGDSNQPQHF
TRBJ1-2 | . | TRBD1 | TRBV18 | TGTGCCAGCGTCCAAACCGGGACAGGGGGTTTTGGCTACACCTTC | CASVQTGTGGFGYTF
TRBJ2-6 | . | . | TRBV5-1 | TGCGCCAGCAGCAACGACAGACACTCTGGGGCCAACGTCCTGACTTTC | CASSNDRHSGANVLTF
TRBJ2-5 | . | TRBD2 | TRBV19 | TGTGCCAGTAGTTCCCCCCCAGCGGGAGAACGTCAGACCCAGTACTTC | CASSSPPAGERQTQYF
TRBJ1-1 | once | TRBD1 | TRBV7-2 | TGTGCCAGCAGCATCCGACAGGGGTTACCTGAAGCTTTCTTT | CASSIRQGLPEAFF
TRBJ1-1 | few | . | TRBV2 | TGTGCCAGCACCGAGAACACTGAAGCTTTCTTT | CASTENTEAFF